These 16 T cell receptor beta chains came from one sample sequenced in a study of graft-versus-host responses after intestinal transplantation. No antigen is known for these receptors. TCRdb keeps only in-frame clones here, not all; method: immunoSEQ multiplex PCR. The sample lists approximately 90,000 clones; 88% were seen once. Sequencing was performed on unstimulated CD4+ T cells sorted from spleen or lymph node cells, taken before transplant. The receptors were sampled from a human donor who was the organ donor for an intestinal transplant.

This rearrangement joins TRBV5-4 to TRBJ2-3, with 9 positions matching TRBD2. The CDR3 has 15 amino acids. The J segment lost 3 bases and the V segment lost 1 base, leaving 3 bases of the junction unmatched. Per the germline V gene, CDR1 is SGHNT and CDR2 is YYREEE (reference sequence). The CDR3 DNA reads TGTGCCAGCAGCTTGATAGCGGGGGTTACAGATACGCAGTATTTT. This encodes CASSLIAGVTDTQYF.

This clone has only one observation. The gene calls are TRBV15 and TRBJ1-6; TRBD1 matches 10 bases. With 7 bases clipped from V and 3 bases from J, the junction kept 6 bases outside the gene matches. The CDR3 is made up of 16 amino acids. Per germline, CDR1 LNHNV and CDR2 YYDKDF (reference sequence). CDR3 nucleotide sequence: TGTGCCACCACCCGGGACAGGGGACACTATAATTCACCCCTCCACTTT. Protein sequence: CATTRDRGHYNSPLHF. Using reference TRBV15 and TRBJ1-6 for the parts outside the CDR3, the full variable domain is DAMVIQNPRYQVTQFGKPVTLSCSQTLNHNVMYWYQQKSSQAPKLLFHYYDKDFNNEADTPDNFQSRRPNTSFCFLDIRSPGLGDTAMYLCATTRDRGHYNSPLHFGNGTRLTVT.

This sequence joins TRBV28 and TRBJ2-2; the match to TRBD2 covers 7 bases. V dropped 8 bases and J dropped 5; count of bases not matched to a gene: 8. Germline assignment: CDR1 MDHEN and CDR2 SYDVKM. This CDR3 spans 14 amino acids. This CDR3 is CASGRARKTGELFF. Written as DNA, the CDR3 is TGTGCCAGCGGGAGGGCCCGGAAGACCGGGGAGCTGTTTTTT.

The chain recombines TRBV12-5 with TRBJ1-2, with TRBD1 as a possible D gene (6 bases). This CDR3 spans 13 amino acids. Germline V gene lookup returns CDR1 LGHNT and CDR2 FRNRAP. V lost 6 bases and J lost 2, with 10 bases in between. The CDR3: CASGPGQNYGYTF. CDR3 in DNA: TGTGCTAGTGGCCCAGGACAGAACTATGGCTACACCTTC.

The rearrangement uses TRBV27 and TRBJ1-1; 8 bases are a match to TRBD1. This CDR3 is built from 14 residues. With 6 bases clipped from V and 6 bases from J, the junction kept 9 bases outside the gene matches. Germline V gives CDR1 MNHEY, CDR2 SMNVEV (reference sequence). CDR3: CASRRGQVYSEAFF. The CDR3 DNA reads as TGTGCCAGCAGGCGGGGACAGGTCTATTCTGAAGCTTTCTTT.

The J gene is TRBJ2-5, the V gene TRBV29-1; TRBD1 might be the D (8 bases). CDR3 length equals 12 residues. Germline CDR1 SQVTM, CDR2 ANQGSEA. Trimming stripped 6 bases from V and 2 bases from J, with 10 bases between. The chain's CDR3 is CSVQGGQETQYF. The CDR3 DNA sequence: TGCAGCGTACAGGGGGGGCAAGAGACCCAGTACTTC.

CDR3: CASSLDSQPQHF. The CDR3 nucleotides read TGTGCCAGCAGTCTGGACAGCCAGCCCCAGCATTTT. This sequence joins TRBV2 and TRBJ1-5, with TRBD1 as a possible D gene (6 bases). The V gene lost 5 bases and the J gene lost 7 bases, with 9 bases spanning the gap. Germline V lookup: CDR1 SNHLY, CDR2 FYNNEI. The CDR3 sequence is 12 residues long.

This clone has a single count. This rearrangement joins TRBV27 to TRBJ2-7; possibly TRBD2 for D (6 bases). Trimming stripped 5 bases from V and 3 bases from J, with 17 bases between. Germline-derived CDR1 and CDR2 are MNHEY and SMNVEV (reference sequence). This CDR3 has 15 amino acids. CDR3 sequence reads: CASSLTSQHSYEQYF. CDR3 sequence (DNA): TGTGCCAGCAGTCTCACTAGCCAACACAGCTACGAGCAGTACTTC.

The CDR3, as DNA: TGTGCCATCAGTGAGATCGGGAGGGGGGCCACGGTTGATACGCAGTATTTT. This codes for CAISEIGRGATVDTQYF. The chain combines TRBV10-3 with TRBJ2-3; TRBD2 agrees at 8 bases. CDR1 is ENHRY and CDR2 is SYGVKD in the germline V gene. The ends lost 2 bases at V and 6 bases at J; junction bases unmatched: 13. CDR3 length equals 17 residues.

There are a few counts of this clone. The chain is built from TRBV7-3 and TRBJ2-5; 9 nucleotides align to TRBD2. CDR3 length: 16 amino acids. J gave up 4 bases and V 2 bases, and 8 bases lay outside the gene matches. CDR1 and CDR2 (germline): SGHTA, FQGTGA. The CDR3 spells CASSLAGGSALETQYF. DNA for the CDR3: TGTGCCAGCAGCTTAGCGGGGGGGTCAGCACTAGAGACCCAGTACTTC.

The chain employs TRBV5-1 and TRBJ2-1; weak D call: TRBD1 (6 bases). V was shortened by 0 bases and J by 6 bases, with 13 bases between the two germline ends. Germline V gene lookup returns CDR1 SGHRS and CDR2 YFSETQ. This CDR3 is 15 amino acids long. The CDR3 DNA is TGCGCCAGCAGCTTGGGGTGGGACATCTCCAATGAGCAGTTCTTC. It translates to CASSLGWDISNEQFF.

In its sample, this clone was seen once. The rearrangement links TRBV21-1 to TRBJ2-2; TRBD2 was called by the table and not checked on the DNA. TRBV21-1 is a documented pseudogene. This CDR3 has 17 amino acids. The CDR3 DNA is TGTGCCAGCAGCAGGACGGGACTAGTGGTTTCCACCGGGGAGCTGTTTTTT. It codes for CASSRTGLVVSTGELFF.

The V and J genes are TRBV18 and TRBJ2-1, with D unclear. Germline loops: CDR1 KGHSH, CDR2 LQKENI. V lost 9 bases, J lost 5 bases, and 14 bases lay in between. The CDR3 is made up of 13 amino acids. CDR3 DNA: TGTGCCAGTTCTCAGTCTTCCCACAATGAGCAGTTCTTC. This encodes CASSQSSHNEQFF.

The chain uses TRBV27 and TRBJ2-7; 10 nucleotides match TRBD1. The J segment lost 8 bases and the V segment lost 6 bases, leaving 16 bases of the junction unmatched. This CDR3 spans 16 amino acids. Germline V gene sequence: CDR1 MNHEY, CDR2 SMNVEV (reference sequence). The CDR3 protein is CASSVTGGQKATKQYF. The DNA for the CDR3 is TGTGCCAGCAGCGTGACAGGGGGCCAAAAAGCTACCAAGCAGTACTTC.

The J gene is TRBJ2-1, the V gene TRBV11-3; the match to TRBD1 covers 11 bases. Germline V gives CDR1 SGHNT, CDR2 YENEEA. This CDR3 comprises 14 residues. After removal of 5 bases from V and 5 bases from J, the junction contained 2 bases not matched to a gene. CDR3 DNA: TGTGCCAGCAGCGGACAGGGGGCGAACAATGAGCAGTTCTTC. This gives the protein CASSGQGANNEQFF. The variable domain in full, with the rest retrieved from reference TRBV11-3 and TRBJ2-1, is EAGVVQSPRYKIIEKKQPVAFWCNPISGHNTLYWYLQNLGQGPELLIRYENEEAVDDSQLPKDRFSAERLKGVDSTLKIQPAELGDSAVYLCASSGQGANNEQFFGPGTRLTVL.

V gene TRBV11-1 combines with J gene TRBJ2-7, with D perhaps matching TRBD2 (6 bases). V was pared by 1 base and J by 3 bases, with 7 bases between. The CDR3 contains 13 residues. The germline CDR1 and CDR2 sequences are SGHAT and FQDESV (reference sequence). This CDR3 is CASSLGGNYEQYF. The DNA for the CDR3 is TGTGCCAGCAGCTTAGGCGGGAACTACGAGCAGTACTTC. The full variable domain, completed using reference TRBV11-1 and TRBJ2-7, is EAEVAQSPRYKITEKSQAVAFWCDPISGHATLYWYRQILGQGPELLVQFQDESVVDDSQLPKDRFSAERLKGVDSTLKIQPAELGDSAMYLCASSLGGNYEQYFGPGTRLTVT.